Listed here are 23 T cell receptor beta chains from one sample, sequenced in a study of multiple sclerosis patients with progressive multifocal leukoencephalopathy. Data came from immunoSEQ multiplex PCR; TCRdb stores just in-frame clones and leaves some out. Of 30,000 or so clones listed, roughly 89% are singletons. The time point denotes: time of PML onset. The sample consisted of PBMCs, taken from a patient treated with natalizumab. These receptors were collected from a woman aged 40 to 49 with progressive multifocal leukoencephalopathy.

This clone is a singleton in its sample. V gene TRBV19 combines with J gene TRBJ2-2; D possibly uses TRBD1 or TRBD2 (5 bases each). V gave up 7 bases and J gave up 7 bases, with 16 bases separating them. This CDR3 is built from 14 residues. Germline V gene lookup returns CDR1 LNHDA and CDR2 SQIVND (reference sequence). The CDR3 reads CASKGTFYVGELFF. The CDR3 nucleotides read TGTGCCAGTAAAGGGACCTTCTACGTCGGGGAGCTGTTTTTT.

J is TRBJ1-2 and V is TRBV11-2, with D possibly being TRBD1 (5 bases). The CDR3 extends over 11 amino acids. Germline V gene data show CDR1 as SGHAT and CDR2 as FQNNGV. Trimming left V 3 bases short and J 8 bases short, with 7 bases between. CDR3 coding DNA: TGTGCCAGCAGCTTCAGGGACGGCTACACCTTC. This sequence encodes CASSFRDGYTF. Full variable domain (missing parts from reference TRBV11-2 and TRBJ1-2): EAGVAQSPRYKIIEKRQSVAFWCNPISGHATLYWYQQILGQGPKLLIQFQNNGVVDDSQLPKDRFSAERLKGVDSTLKIQPAKLEDSAVYLCASSFRDGYTFGSGTRLTVV.

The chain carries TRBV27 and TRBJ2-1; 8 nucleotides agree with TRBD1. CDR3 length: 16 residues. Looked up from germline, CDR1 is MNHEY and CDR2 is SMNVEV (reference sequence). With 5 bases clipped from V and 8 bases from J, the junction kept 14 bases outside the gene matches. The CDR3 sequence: CASSDDRGRRSDEQFF. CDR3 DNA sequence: TGTGCCAGCAGTGATGACAGGGGACGGCGGAGCGATGAGCAGTTCTTC.

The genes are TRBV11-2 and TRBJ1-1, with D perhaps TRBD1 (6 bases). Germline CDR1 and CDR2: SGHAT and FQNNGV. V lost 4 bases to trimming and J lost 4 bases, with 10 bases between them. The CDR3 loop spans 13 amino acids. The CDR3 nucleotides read TGTGCCAGCAGCTCCCTAGGGGGCACTGAAGCTTTCTTT. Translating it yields CASSSLGGTEAFF. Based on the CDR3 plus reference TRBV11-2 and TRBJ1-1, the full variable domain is EAGVAQSPRYKIIEKRQSVAFWCNPISGHATLYWYQQILGQGPKLLIQFQNNGVVDDSQLPKDRFSAERLKGVDSTLKIQPAKLEDSAVYLCASSSLGGTEAFFGQGTRLTVV.

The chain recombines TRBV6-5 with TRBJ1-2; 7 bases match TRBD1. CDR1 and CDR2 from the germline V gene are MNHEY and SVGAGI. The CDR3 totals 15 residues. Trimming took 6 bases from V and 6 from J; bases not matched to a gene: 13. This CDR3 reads CASRSGHRGWNGYTF. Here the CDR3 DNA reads TGTGCCAGCAGAAGCGGACACAGGGGTTGGAATGGCTACACCTTC.

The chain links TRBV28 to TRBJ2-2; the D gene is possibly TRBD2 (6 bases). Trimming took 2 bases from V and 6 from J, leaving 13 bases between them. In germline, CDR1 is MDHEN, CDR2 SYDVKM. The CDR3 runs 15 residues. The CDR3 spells CASSLTGGAAGELFF. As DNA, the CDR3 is TGTGCCAGCAGTTTAACGGGCGGGGCGGCCGGGGAGCTGTTTTTT.

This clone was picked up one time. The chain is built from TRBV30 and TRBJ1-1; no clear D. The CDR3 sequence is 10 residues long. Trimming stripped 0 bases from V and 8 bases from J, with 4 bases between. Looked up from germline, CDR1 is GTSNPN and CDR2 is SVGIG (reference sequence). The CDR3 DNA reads TGTGCCTGGAGTGTCGGGGAAGCTTTCTTT. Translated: CAWSVGEAFF.

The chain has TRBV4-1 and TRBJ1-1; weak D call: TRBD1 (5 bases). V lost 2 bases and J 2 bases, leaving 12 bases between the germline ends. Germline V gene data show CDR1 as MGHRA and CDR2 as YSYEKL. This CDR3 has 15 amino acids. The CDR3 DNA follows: TGCGCCAGCAGCCAACTACCTGACAGAAACACTGAAGCTTTCTTT. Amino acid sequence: CASSQLPDRNTEAFF.

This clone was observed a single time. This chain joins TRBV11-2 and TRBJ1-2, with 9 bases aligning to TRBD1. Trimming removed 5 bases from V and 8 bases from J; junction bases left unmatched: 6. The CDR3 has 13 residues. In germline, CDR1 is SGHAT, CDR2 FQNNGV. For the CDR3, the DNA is TGTGCCAGCAGCCCAGGACAGGGGCACGGCTACACCTTC. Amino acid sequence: CASSPGQGHGYTF.

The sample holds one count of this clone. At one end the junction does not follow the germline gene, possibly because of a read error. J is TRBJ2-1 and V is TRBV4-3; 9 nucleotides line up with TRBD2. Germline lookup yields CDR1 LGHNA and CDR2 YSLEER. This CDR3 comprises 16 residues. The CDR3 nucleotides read TGCGCCAGCAGCCAAGAGGCGGGGGGGTCCTTCAATGAGCAGTTCTTC. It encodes CASSQEAGGSFNEQFF.

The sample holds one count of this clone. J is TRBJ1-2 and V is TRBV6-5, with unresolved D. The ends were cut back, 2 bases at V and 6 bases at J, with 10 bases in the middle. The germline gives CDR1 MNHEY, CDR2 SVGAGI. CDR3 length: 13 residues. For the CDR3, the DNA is TGTGCCAGCAGTTACGTTCCCATCCATGGCTACACCTTC. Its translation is CASSYVPIHGYTF.

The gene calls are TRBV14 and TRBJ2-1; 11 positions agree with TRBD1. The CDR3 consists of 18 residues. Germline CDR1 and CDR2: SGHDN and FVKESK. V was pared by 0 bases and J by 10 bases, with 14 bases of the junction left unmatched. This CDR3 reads CASSQDPGTGGYRGEQFF. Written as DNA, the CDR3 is TGTGCCAGCAGCCAAGATCCTGGGACAGGGGGTTACCGGGGGGAGCAGTTCTTC.

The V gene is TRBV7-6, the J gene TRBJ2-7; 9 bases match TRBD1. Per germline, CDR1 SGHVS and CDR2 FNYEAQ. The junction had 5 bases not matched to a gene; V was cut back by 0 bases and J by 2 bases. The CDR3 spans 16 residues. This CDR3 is CASSLAPGQGTYEQYF. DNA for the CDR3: TGTGCCAGCAGCTTAGCACCGGGACAGGGTACCTACGAGCAGTACTTC. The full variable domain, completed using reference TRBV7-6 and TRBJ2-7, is GAGVSQSPRYKVTKRGQDVALRCDPISGHVSLYWYRQALGQGPEFLTYFNYEAQQDKSGLPNDRFSAERPEGSISTLTIQRTEQRDSAMYRCASSLAPGQGTYEQYFGPGTRLTVT.

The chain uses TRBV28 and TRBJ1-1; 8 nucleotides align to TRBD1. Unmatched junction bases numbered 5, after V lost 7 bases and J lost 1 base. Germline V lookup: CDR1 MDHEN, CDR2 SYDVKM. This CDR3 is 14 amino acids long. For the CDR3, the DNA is TGTGCCAGCATTGTACAGGGGGGGAACACTGAAGCTTTCTTT. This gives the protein CASIVQGGNTEAFF.

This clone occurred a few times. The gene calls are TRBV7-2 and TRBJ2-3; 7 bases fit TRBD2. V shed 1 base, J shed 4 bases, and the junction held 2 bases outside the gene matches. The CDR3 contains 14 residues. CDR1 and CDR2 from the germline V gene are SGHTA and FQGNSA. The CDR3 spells CASSLGGRADTQYF. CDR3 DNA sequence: TGTGCCAGCAGCTTAGGGGGGAGGGCAGATACGCAGTATTTT.

The CDR3 sequence is CASSPGTNPNTEAFF. CDR3 nucleotides: TGTGCCAGCAGCCCGGGTACCAATCCCAACACTGAAGCTTTCTTT. The chain has TRBV5-4 and TRBJ1-1; unclear D gene. This CDR3 has 15 amino acids. Germline V lookup: CDR1 SGHNT, CDR2 YYREEE (reference sequence). V gave up 4 bases and J gave up 2 bases, with 15 bases separating them.

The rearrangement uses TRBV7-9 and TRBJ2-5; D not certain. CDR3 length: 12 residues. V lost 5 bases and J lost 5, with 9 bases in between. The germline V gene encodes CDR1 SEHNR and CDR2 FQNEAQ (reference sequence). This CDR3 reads CASSMIAETQYF. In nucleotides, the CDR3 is TGTGCCAGCAGCATGATTGCGGAGACCCAGTACTTC.

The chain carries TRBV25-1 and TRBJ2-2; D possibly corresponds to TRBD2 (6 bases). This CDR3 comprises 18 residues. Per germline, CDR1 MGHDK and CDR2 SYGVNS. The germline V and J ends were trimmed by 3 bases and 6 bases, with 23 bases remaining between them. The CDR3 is CASSEGVARGTYSGELFF. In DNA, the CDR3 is TGTGCCAGCAGTGAGGGAGTGGCCCGAGGGACTTACTCCGGGGAGCTGTTTTTT.

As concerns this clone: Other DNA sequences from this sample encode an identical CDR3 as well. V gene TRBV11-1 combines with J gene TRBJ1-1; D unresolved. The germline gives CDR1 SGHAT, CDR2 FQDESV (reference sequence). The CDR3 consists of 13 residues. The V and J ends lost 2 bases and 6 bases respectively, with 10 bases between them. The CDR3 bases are TGTGCCAGCAGCTTATTTGGGCGGTCTGAAGCTTTCTTT. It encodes CASSLFGRSEAFF.

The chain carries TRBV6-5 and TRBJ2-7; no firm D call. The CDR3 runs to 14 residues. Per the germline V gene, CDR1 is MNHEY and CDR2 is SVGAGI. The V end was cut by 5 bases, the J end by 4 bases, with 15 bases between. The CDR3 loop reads CASSQVPLTYEQYF. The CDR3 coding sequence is TGTGCCAGCAGTCAGGTACCACTAACTTACGAGCAGTACTTC.

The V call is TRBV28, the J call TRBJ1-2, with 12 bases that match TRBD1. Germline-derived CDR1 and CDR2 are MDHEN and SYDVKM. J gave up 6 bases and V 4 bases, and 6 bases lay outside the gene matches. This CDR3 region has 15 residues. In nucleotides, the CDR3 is TGTGCCAGCAGTTCCGGGACAGGGGGCCTGGATGGCTACACCTTC. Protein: CASSSGTGGLDGYTF.

CDR3 nucleotide sequence: TGTGCCAGCAGTGTTCAGGGGGCCCCCTACGAGCAGTACTTC. This sequence encodes CASSVQGAPYEQYF. The genes are TRBV2 and TRBJ2-7, with 8 bases aligning to TRBD1. The V segment lost 4 bases and the J segment 2 bases; nucleotides outside the gene matches: 4. The CDR3 runs 14 residues. Germline V gene data show CDR1 as SNHLY and CDR2 as FYNNEI.

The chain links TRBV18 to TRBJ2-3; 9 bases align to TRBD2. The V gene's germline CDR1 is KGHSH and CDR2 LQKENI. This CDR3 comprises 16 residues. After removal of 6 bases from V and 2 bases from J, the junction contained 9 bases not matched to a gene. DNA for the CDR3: TGTGCCAGCTCCCAAAATAGCGGGAGACCCACAGATACGCAGTATTTT. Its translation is CASSQNSGRPTDTQYF.